This T cell receptor (beta chain) was sequenced for a study of T cell repertoires in cytomegalovirus infection. At the level of the study: CMV epitopes in the study were HLA-C-restricted (recently identified) and HLA-B-restricted (well studied). CMV infection and matching HLA type were both indicated by public TCR beta signatures. Study observations and caveats: People with CMV and the relevant HLA were identified by cumulative public TCR beta family frequency.

This CDR3 is built from 13 residues. V shed 2 bases and J shed 8 bases, with 12 bases lying between them. Per the germline V gene, CDR1 is MNHEY and CDR2 is SMNVEV (reference sequence). Each CDR3 protein gets one entry after TCRdb re-called the reads with MiXCR. The sample has around 340,000 distinct CDR3 sequences, about 27% seen once. As for this clonotype: Its specificity is not known.

The sequences come from cultured PBMCs, collected from culture after CMV antigen stimulation. This chain links TRBV27 with TRBJ1-2, with D uncertain. This receptor was obtained from a human donor in good health (CMV status not recorded). Some clones in this sample may be carry-over from other donors' samples. The CDR3, as DNA: TGTGCCAGCAGTTTAGCAGGCCCGGGAGGCTACACCTTC. Its translation is CASSLAGPGGYTF.